Following are 3 T cell receptor beta chains from one sample sequenced in a study of blood T cell repertoires in COVID-19. Only in-frame clones appear in the TCRdb table, and some are missing; sequencing was by immunoSEQ multiplex PCR. This table has fewer than 250,000 clones, almost 90% appearing once. What was sequenced was PBMCs or T cells enriched from blood (not recorded which). The receptors originated from a woman in her forties or fifties with acute COVID-19.

This chain links TRBV27 with TRBJ2-2; 10 nucleotides line up with TRBD2. The germline V gene has CDR1 MNHEY and CDR2 SMNVEV (reference sequence). Trimming at V came to 6 bases and at J to 0 bases, leaving 1 base not matched to a gene. The CDR3 has 15 amino acids. In DNA form, the CDR3 reads TGTGCCAGCAGAGCGGGAGGGTCGAACACCGGGGAGCTGTTTTTT. Its protein is CASRAGGSNTGELFF.

This chain connects TRBV30 to TRBJ1-1, with D possibly matching TRBD1 (6 bases). V dropped 4 bases and J dropped 8 bases, with 17 bases sitting between them. The CDR3 runs 13 residues. Germline CDR1 and CDR2: GTSNPN and SVGIG (reference sequence). Here the CDR3 reads CAWTRTDRREAFF. CDR3 nucleotides: TGTGCCTGGACCCGCACGGACAGAAGGGAAGCTTTCTTT.

This clone occurred a few times. The chain joins TRBV4-2 to TRBJ1-2; maybe TRBD1 (5 bases). Germline-derived CDR1 and CDR2 are LGHNA and YNFKEQ. The CDR3 extends over 14 amino acids. V was pared by 1 base and J by 6 bases, with 12 bases between. The CDR3 sequence is CASSQVSQGNGYTF. The CDR3 DNA sequence: TGTGCCAGCAGCCAAGTATCGCAGGGTAATGGCTACACCTTC.